Below are 18 T cell receptor beta chains sequenced from a single sample in a study of monozygotic twins with inflammatory bowel disease. One entry per CDR3 protein, without DNA, is what TCRdb gives after re-calling the 5' RACE reads. The repertoire table contains fewer than 550,000 distinct CDR3 sequences. The material sequenced was blood. The origin of the receptors is a human donor with ulcerative colitis or Crohn's disease, or a healthy co-twin of an affected twin (not recorded which).

The gene calls are TRBV20-1 and TRBJ1-6. This CDR3 contains 16 residues. CDR1 is DFQATT, CDR2 SNEGSKA, per germline (reference sequence). This CDR3 is CSAPTDWSSYNSPLHF.

This rearrangement joins TRBV30 to TRBJ2-3; the D call of TRBD2 rests on TCRdb alone, since no DNA is present to check it. Germline V gene data show CDR1 as GTSNPN and CDR2 as SVGIG (reference sequence). This CDR3 is built from 15 residues. The CDR3 protein is CAWSVGTRPIDTQYF.

This chain uses TRBV12-3 or TRBV12-4 with TRBJ1-1; the D call from TCRdb, TRBD1, cannot be confirmed without DNA. The CDR3 spans 13 residues. This chain's CDR3 is CASSLGASTEAFF.

J is TRBJ2-1 and V is TRBV4-1; TCRdb indicates TRBD2, and absent DNA this call remains unverified. CDR3 length: 15 residues. In germline, CDR1 is MGHRA, CDR2 YSYEKL. This chain's CDR3 is CASSHGGFSYNEQFF.

The chain recombines TRBV12-3 or TRBV12-4 with TRBJ2-2. CDR3 length: 15 residues. Here the CDR3 reads CASSNVGANTGELFF.

The rearrangement links TRBV10-3 to TRBJ2-1; TCRdb's assignment of TRBD2 cannot be checked, as there is no DNA. The CDR3 has 19 residues. Germline V CDR1 and CDR2: ENHRY, SYGVKD. This CDR3 is CATKVGLSPTSGTYNEQFF.

The chain links TRBV27 to TRBJ1-1; lacking DNA, the TRBD1 call made by TCRdb goes unchecked. The CDR3 has 14 residues. Germline lookup yields CDR1 MNHEY and CDR2 SMNVEV (reference sequence). CDR3 residues: CASSPLGLNTEAFF.

The CDR3 is CASRGTGGNEQFF. This chain uses TRBV2 with TRBJ2-1; with no DNA, the TCRdb D assignment of TRBD1 cannot be verified. Germline loops: CDR1 SNHLY, CDR2 FYNNEI. This CDR3 is 13 amino acids long.

CDR3 region: CASSLVVGGGTEAFF. The V gene is TRBV7-8, the J gene TRBJ1-1; TCRdb selects TRBD1, and the lack of DNA leaves this call unchecked. This CDR3 is 15 amino acids long. CDR1 and CDR2 (germline): SGHVS, FQNEAQ.

CDR3 amino acids: CASSIDTGRYNEQFF. The chain combines TRBV19 with TRBJ2-1; the D call from TCRdb, TRBD1, cannot be confirmed without DNA. CDR3 length: 15 residues. Per germline, CDR1 LNHDA and CDR2 SQIVND (reference sequence). The complete variable domain, with remaining parts taken from reference TRBV19 and TRBJ2-1, reads DGGITQSPKYLFRKEGQNVTLSCEQNLNHDAMYWYRQDPGQGLRLIYYSQIVNDFQKGDIAEGYSVSREKKESFPLTVTSAQKNPTAFYLCASSIDTGRYNEQFFGPGTRLTVL.

This chain links TRBV18 with TRBJ2-2. This CDR3 contains 13 residues. Germline-derived CDR1 and CDR2 are KGHSH and LQKENI. The CDR3 protein is CASSPSSAGELFF. Based on the CDR3 plus reference TRBV18 and TRBJ2-2, the full variable domain is NAGVMQNPRHLVRRRGQEARLRCSPMKGHSHVYWYRQLPEEGLKFMVYLQKENIIDESGMPKERFSAEFPKEGPSILRIQQVVRGDSAAYFCASSPSSAGELFFGEGSRLTVL.

The chain has TRBV10-3 and TRBJ2-2; TCRdb lists TRBD2, though no DNA is available to test this call. Germline CDR1 and CDR2: ENHRY and SYGVKD. The CDR3 has 19 amino acids. The CDR3 reads CAISESGASGITNTGELFF.

This chain uses TRBV5-1 with TRBJ2-5; checking the TCRdb D call of TRBD2 is not possible without DNA. The CDR3 loop spans 15 amino acids. Germline lookup yields CDR1 SGHRS and CDR2 YFSETQ. The CDR3 reads CASSLERGGGETQYF.

The V call is TRBV6-5, the J call TRBJ2-3. The CDR3 contains 16 residues. From germline, CDR1 is MNHEY and CDR2 SVGAGI. The chain's CDR3 is CASSSPRGLSTDTQYF.

V usage is TRBV29-1 and J usage is TRBJ1-2; the TCRdb D gene call, TRBD1, has no DNA to confirm it. Germline V CDR1 and CDR2: SQVTM, ANQGSEA. The CDR3 is 13 residues long. CDR3 amino acids: CSVVDRGGYGYTF. Filled out from reference TRBV29-1 and TRBJ1-2, the complete variable domain reads SAVISQKPSRDICQRGTSLTIQCQVDSQVTMMFWYRQQPGQSLTLIATANQGSEATYESGFVIDKFPISRPNLTFSTLTVSNMSPEDSSIYLCSVVDRGGYGYTFGSGTRLTVV.

The V call is TRBV3-1, the J call TRBJ2-2. Germline lookup yields CDR1 LGHDT and CDR2 YNNKEL (reference sequence). The CDR3 has 12 amino acids. CDR3 sequence: CASSPNSGELFF.

The rearrangement links TRBV20-1 to TRBJ1-2. Germline CDR1 and CDR2: DFQATT and SNEGSKA (reference sequence). The CDR3 consists of 13 residues. The CDR3 reads CSASPKGVYGYTF.

The chain uses TRBV20-1 and TRBJ1-5. The CDR3 spans 13 residues. Germline assignment: CDR1 DFQATT and CDR2 SNEGSKA (reference sequence). CDR3 amino acids: CSARAQDVQPQHF.